This T cell receptor beta chain was obtained from a study of Ad26.COV2.S vaccination and SARS-CoV-2 variants. As for the study in general: Ad26.COV2.S, an intramuscular injection, was given once or twice 56 days apart. Study-wide results and caveats: Compared with placebo recipients, vaccine recipients had higher spike-specific TCR breadth.

V shed 2 bases, J shed 8 bases, and the junction held 1 base outside the gene matches. This CDR3 spans 14 amino acids. Germline V gene lookup returns CDR1 LGHDT and CDR2 YNNKEL (reference sequence). Notes on this clone: Antigen specificity is unknown.

Stated treatment: around 19 received Ad26.COV2.S at low or high dose, single or two shots; about 5 received placebo; per-sample allocation not given. Specimens were obtained on day 63 following the first vaccine or placebo injection. SARS-CoV-2 spike from the Wuhan strain was encoded by the vaccine, an Ad26 vector. Assay: immunoSEQ multiplex PCR; the TCRdb copy retains only in-frame clones and omits some. This table holds roughly 350,000 clones, roughly 89% found once. The sequence was collected from a person aged 18-60 years who received the Ad26.COV2.S COVID-19 vaccine or a placebo. The V and J genes are TRBV3-1 (or the pseudogene TRBV3-2) and TRBJ2-2; TRBD2 matches at 11 bases. This specimen was peripheral blood, taken in a trial of Ad26.COV2.S vaccine versus placebo. CDR3 protein: CASSQTSGSGELFF. Here the CDR3 DNA reads TGTGCCAGCAGCCAAACTAGCGGGAGTGGGGAGCTGTTTTTT.